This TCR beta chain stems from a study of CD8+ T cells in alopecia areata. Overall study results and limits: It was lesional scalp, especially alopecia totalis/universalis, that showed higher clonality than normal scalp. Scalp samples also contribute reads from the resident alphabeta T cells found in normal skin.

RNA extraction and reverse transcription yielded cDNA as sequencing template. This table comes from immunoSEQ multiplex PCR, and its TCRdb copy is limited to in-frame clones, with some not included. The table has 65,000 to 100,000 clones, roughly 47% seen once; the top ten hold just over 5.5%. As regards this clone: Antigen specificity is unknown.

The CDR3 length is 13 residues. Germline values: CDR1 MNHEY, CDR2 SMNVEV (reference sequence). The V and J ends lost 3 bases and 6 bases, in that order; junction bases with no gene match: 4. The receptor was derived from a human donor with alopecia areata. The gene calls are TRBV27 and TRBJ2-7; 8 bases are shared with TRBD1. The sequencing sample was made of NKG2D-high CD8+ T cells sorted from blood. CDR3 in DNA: TGTGCCAGCAGTTTTGACAGGGGAGGCGAGCAGTACTTC. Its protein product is CASSFDRGGEQYF.